The present entry profiles one T cell receptor (beta chain) with its context. What it binds is unknown. The study ran its PCR with 60 Vbeta and 13 Jbeta primers. Only in-frame clones appear in the TCRdb table, and some are missing; sequencing was by immunoSEQ multiplex PCR. The table shows around 37,000 clones, with roughly 82% occurring only once. These data belong to a study of cytomegalovirus exposure and HLA in healthy donors. Whole-study findings and limits: There were some public TCRs occurring in many donors, but most TCR sequences were rare. Prediction of most subjects' HLA-A and HLA-B alleles by TCR beta sequences was reportedly accurate. Researchers reported in a later analysis that a missense DCLRE1C variant was tied to TCR beta V- and J-gene trimming. The classifier reportedly diagnosed cytomegalovirus status with high specificity and sensitivity.

This CDR3 region has 14 residues. The germline V gene encodes CDR1 SGHTA and CDR2 FQGNSA. Trimming removed 4 bases from V and 4 bases from J, with 13 bases in between. The sequence derives from a woman between 18 and 29 years old in good health and CMV-seropositive. The gene calls are TRBV7-2 and TRBJ2-5, with D uncertain. Material: PBMCs. The CDR3 coding sequence is TGTGCCAGCAGCTCCCCGACTCATCCAGAGACCCAGTACTTC. Translated, it gives CASSSPTHPETQYF. The complete variable domain, with remaining parts taken from reference TRBV7-2 and TRBJ2-5, reads GAGVSQSPSNKVTEKGKDVELRCDPISGHTALYWYRQSLGQGLEFLIYFQGNSAPDKSGLPSDRFSAERTGGSVSTLTIQRTQQEDSAVYLCASSSPTHPETQYFGPGTRLLVL.